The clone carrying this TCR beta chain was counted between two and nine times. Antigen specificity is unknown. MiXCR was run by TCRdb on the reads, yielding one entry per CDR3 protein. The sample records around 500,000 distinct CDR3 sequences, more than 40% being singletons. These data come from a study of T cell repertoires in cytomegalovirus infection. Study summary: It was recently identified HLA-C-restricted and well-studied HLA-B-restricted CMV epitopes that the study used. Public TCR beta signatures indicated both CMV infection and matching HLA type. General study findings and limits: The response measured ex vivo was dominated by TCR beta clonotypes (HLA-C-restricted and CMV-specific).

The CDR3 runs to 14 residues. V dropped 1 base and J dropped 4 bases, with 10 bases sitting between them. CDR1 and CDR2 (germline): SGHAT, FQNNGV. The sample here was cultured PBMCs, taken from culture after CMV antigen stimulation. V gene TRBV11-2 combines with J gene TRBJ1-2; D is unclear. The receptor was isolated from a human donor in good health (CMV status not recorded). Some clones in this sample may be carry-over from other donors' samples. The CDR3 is CASSLGGRSYGYTF. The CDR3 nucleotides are TGTGCCAGCAGCTTAGGCGGCAGGAGCTATGGCTACACCTTC.